This TCR beta chain was observed in a study of T cells in localized non-small cell lung cancer (dated by TCRdb to between 2020 and 2021). For the study in its entirety: T cell repertoires of approximately 250 early-stage NSCLC patients were analyzed, with tumors being compared against uninvolved tumor-adjacent lungs. The cohort was made up of 200 to 250 treatment-naive NSCLC patients whose localized lung tumors had been resected. The mean age of the NSCLC patients was about 67 years, with 130 or so men and 110 or so women. What the research found in general, with its limitations: Longer overall survival was associated with higher T cell density in blood, whereas shorter survival was associated with higher clonality in adjacent lung. Because the study design was exploratory, TCR variables were selected using unadjusted p-values without false-discovery rate correction. Uninvolved tumor-adjacent lung showed the highest T cell clonality, higher than tumor, which suggests more focused antigenic responses in the uninvolved tumor-adjacent lung. Because multi-region sequencing of the tumors was not done, intratumor heterogeneity could not be ruled out. A median of around 57 of the top 100 tumor clones turned up in the paired uninvolved adjacent lung, and roughly 30 of those clones also ranked among the top 100 of that same adjacent lung.

TCR beta CDR3 regions were sequenced from DNA using the immunoSEQ Assay. From the authors' description of their analysis: To compute T cell density, TCR beta template counts were normalized to usable DNA, which was estimated by amplifying housekeeping genes. Richness was estimated with the preseqR package, extrapolating to 400,000 templates for PBMC samples and 120,000 templates for tissue samples. Clonality was calculated as one minus Pielou's evenness. To identify tissue-enriched TCRs, differential abundance testing was run on productive amino-acid clonotypes with a minimum total count of 5 and an alpha of 0.1. The Jaccard Index and the Morisita Overlap Index were used to quantify repertoire overlap between compartments. GLIPH grouped TCR beta CDR3s together with public tetramer-defined viral CDR3s, and a viral motif had to include at least three viral sequences and also show V-gene enrichment. TCRdb stores this immuneACCESS table with in-frame sequences only. Part of the clones is absent; in the studies checked, under half of the shortfall reflects unresolved V genes, and no reason is known for the rest. V, J and clone size reflect that table, while D and trimming were determined from the DNA. This sample lists 70,000 to 80,000 clones; 88% were detected once. 20% of the sample is held by the ten biggest clonotypes.

At diagnosis, tumor, uninvolved tumor-adjacent lung and peripheral blood were collected and then preserved as a mix of FFPE and fresh-frozen material. For TCR repertoire profiling, blood samples were analyzed in the form of peripheral blood mononuclear cells. With respect to this clone: The antigen this receptor binds is unknown. No much larger clonotype is one base removed from it; base qualities were not supplied.

The clonotype comes from a woman between 35 and 70 years old with stage I squamous cell lung carcinoma. The specimen was peripheral blood, collected before any cancer treatment.

The CDR3 reads as follows: CASGFWTSDTGELFF. In nucleotide form, the sequence is TGTGCTAGTGGTTTTTGGACTAGCGACACCGGGGAGCTGTTTTTT. The chain uses TRBV12-5 and TRBJ2-2; TRBD2 aligns with 9 central bases. From V the trimming removes 3 bases and from J it removes 3 bases, while the gene matches leave 2 bases of the junction unaccounted for. From a lookup of the germline V gene, CDR1 and CDR2 are LGHNT and FRNRAP. Reading from cysteine to phenylalanine, the CDR3 counts 15 amino acids. The kept DNA is CDR3 alone, 45 bases in frame from the first base.